This T cell receptor beta chain was sequenced during a study of T cell changes during pregnancy in multiple sclerosis. V was trimmed by 1 base and J by 10 bases, leaving 21 bases between them. The length of the CDR3 is 15 residues. Germline lookup yields CDR1 SGHNT and CDR2 YYREEE (reference sequence). Method: immunoSEQ multiplex PCR; TCRdb's copy keeps in-frame clones and lacks some. The sample holds tens of thousands of clones, 85% to 95% seen once. The material sequenced was CD4+ T cells from peripheral blood mononuclear cells, taken in the second trimester of pregnancy. The receptor was derived from a female donor with multiple sclerosis, enrolled in a pregnancy study. The chain recombines TRBV5-4 with TRBJ2-7; weak D call: TRBD2 (7 bases). CDR3 amino acids: CASSLPLVGGADQYF. In DNA form, the CDR3 reads TGTGCCAGCAGCTTGCCCTTGGTGGGGGGGGCGGATCAGTACTTC.